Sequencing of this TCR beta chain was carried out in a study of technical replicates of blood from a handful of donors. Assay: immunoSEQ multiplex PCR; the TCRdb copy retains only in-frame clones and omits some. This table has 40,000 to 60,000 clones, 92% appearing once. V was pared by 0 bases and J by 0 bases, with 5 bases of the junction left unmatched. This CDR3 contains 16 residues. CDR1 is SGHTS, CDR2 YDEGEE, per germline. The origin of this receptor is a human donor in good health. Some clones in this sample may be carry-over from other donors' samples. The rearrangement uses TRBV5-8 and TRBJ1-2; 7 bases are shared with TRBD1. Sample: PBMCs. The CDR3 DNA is TGTGCCAGCAGCTTGGTAGGGACAGCTTCTAACTATGGCTACACCTTC. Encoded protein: CASSLVGTASNYGYTF.